This is a list of T cell receptor beta chains from one sample in a study of beta chain features in type 1 diabetes. The protocol was immunoSEQ multiplex PCR, while the TCRdb copy is restricted to in-frame clones and leaves out a portion. The repertoire holds roughly 150,000 clones, with roughly 8% as singletons. Sequencing used central memory CD4+ T cells from blood. The receptors were gathered from a man aged 18 to 29 with type 1 diabetes. CDR3s include the opening cysteine and the closing phenylalanine or tryptophan. D genes are given only for firm matches. Rows may omit the clone size; those that give it use once, few, many or a size class.

D	size	V	J	DNA	CDR3
NA	many	TRBV7-2	TRBJ2-2	TGTGCCAGCAGCTTATTAGGGGTACCCTTCGGGGAGCTGTTTTTT	CASSLLGVPFGELFF
TRBD2	few	TRBV29-1	TRBJ2-5	TGCAGCGTCCCGGGACTAGCGGGAGAGACCCAGTACTTC	CSVPGLAGETQYF
NA	few	TRBV7-2	TRBJ2-7	TGTGCCAGCAGCTTAGGCGGGGCGTACTCCTACGAGCAGTACTTC	CASSLGGAYSYEQYF
NA	few	TRBV7-2	TRBJ2-7	TGTGCCAGCAGCGGACGGGGGGCCCGGGGCGAGCAGTACTTC	CASSGRGARGEQYF
NA	NA	TRBV7-2	TRBJ2-3	TGTGCCAGCATCCGTAGCCCTAGCACAGATACGCAGTATTTT	CASIRSPSTDTQYF
NA	few	TRBV28	TRBJ1-2	TGTGCCAGCAGCACCCAAATTGCCGGGGCGGGGGGCTACACCTTC	CASSTQIAGAGGYTF
TRBD2	NA	TRBV18	TRBJ2-7	TGTGCCAGCTCCCCCGGGACTAGCAGTTACGAGCAGTACTTC	CASSPGTSSYEQYF
NA	NA	TRBV5-1	TRBJ2-1	TGCGCCAGCAGCGGATTACAGGGGGCTAGCACTAGCGGGAATGAGCAGTTCTTC	CASSGLQGASTSGNEQFF
TRBD1	NA	TRBV5-8	TRBJ1-6	TGTGCCAGCAGCTTAGGAGGGGGCCGGTCACCCCTCCACTTT	CASSLGGGRSPLHF
NA	few	TRBV6-6	TRBJ2-5	TGTGCCAGCACCCCCGGGGGATGGGAGACCCAGTACTTC	CASTPGGWETQYF
NA	NA	TRBV4-3	TRBJ1-2	TGCGCCAGCAGCCAAGATACAACCGCGATCGGGGGGAGTGGCTACACCTTC	CASSQDTTAIGGSGYTF
NA	once	TRBV27	TRBJ2-7	TGTGCCAGCAGTTTAATGGCGGGGTCCTCCTACGAGCAGTACTTC	CASSLMAGSSYEQYF
NA	few	TRBV9	TRBJ2-7	TGTGCCAGCAGCGTAGGGGACACCGAGCAGTACTTC	CASSVGDTEQYF
NA	few	TRBV21-1	TRBJ2-7	TGTGCCAGCAGCGGCCATGCTAGCGGGGCCTCCTACGAGCAGTACTTC	CASSGHASGASYEQYF
NA	NA	TRBV7-9	TRBJ2-3	TGTGCCAGCACGCCCCAGGGGGATACGCAGTATTTT	CASTPQGDTQYF
NA	NA	TRBV4-3	TRBJ2-1	TGCGCCAGCAGCCAACTAGGTTCCTACAATGAGCAGTTCTTC	CASSQLGSYNEQFF
NA	few	TRBV5-1	TRBJ2-5	TGCGCCAGCAGCTTGGAGGCTGGGGGGGCGCGAGAGACCCAGTACTTC	CASSLEAGGARETQYF
NA	NA	TRBV11-2	TRBJ1-2	TGTGCCAGCAGCTCGGGGTACTATGGCTACACCTTC	CASSSGYYGYTF
TRBD2	few	TRBV9	TRBJ2-5	TGTGCCAGCAGCGTAGGGGCTAGCGGCGGAGAGACCCAGTACTTC	CASSVGASGGETQYF
NA	few	TRBV4-2	TRBJ2-7	TGTGCCAGCAGCCAAGATGGGTCCGGGGTATACGAGCAGTACTTC	CASSQDGSGVYEQYF
TRBD1	NA	TRBV2	TRBJ1-5	TGTGCCAGCAGTGAGACAGGGAGCAATCAGCCCCAGCATTTT	CASSETGSNQPQHF
TRBD1	few	TRBV4-1	TRBJ1-5	TGCGCCAGCAGCCATCAGGGGGGCAATCAGCCCCAGCATTTT	CASSHQGGNQPQHF
NA	few	TRBV19	TRBJ2-2	TGTGCCAGTAGTATTGTCGGGAACACCGGGGAGCTGTTTTTT	CASSIVGNTGELFF
TRBD1	NA	TRBV25-1	TRBJ2-7	TGTGCCAGCAGTCGGGGACAGGGGTGGTACGAGCAGTACTTC	CASSRGQGWYEQYF
TRBD1	NA	TRBV15	TRBJ1-3	TGTGCCACCAGCAGAGATGGGACAGTTGGTACCATATATTTT	CATSRDGTVGTIYF
NA	few	TRBV4-3	TRBJ2-2	TGCGCCAGCAGCCCCCAAGTCCCTGGACTCAGCGGGGAGCTGTTTTTT	CASSPQVPGLSGELFF
NA	NA	TRBV28	TRBJ1-2	TGTGCCAGCAGTGTCCCCGAGCGGGGGCGGAACGGTGGCTACACCTTC	CASSVPERGRNGGYTF
TRBD1	few	TRBV15	TRBJ2-7	TGTGCCACCAGCCAAACAGGGGGCGGGCTCGAGCAGTACTTC	CATSQTGGGLEQYF
NA	NA	TRBV30	TRBJ2-7	TGTGCCTCGGTGCTCGCCAGGAAGCAGTACTTC	CASVLARKQYF